This paragraph reports one TCR beta chain. Its matching antigen is unknown. This sample was included in a study of CXCR3-negative and CXCR3-positive naive CD8 T cells. Study results and caveats: TRB CDR3s of CXCR3-positive naive cells were more hydrophobic than those of CXCR3-negative naive cells.

Researchers prepared the TRB cDNA libraries using 5' RACE with UMI labels. Following a re-call of the 5' RACE reads, TCRdb has one entry per CDR3 protein and lacks DNA. The listing contains some 54,000 distinct CDR3 sequences. Source material: naive CXCR3+ CD8+ T cells from blood. Regarding subset: CD45RO-CCR7+CD27+CD95- naive CD8+ T cells expressing CXCR3 (TNR3+). The source of this sequence is a human donor in good health. Some clones in this sample may be carry-over from other donors' samples.

CDR3 in amino acids: CASSPLGTAYEQYF. The rearrangement uses TRBV4-2 and TRBJ2-7; TCRdb lists TRBD1, though no DNA is available to test this call. The CDR3 totals 14 residues. CDR1 LGHNA and CDR2 YNFKEQ come from the germline V gene.